This T cell receptor (beta chain) was sequenced during a study of human T cells and chemical hapten exposure. Study-wide background: Minor volume differences among pooled libraries chiefly drove per-sample TCR yield variation.

The germline V gene encodes CDR1 DFQATT and CDR2 SNEGSKA (reference sequence). This CDR3 is built from 16 residues. V dropped 2 bases and J dropped 3; count of bases not matched to a gene: 10. TCRdb analysed the RACE reads with MiXCR anew, one entry per CDR3 protein. The table has some 380,000 distinct CDR3 sequences, more than 4.5% seen once. This clonotype was seen at least ten times. The antigen is undetermined. Overall study results and limits: Significantly more large CDR3 similarity clusters were formed by expanded TCRs than by controls.

Indicated time point: patch test 1, 2 weeks after DPC sensitization. Specified treatment: therapeutic diphenylcyclopropenone sensitization with weekly scalp DPC. Donors were 18 to 70-year-old alopecia patients suitable for DPC. The chain employs TRBV20-1 and TRBJ2-1; 7 bases are shared with TRBD2. The specimen comprised whole blood, sampled in connection with sensitization to the hapten diphenylcyclopropenone (DPC). The origin of this receptor is a woman between 50 and 59 years old with alopecia areata. Some clones in this sample may be carry-over from other donors' samples. The CDR3, as DNA: TGCAGTGCTAGACCTATTGTTGGCGGGAGCTACAATGAGCAGTTCTTC. This codes for CSARPIVGGSYNEQFF.